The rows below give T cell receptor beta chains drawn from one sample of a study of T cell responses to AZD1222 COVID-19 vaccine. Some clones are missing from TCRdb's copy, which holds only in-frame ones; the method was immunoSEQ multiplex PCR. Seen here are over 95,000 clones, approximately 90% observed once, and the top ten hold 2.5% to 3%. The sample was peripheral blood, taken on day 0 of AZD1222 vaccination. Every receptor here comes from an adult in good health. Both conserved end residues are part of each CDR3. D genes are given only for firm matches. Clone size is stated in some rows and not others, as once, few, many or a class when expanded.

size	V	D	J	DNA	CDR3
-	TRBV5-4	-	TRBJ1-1	TGTGCCAGCGAGAGTCTGGACGGGCCGGATGAAGCTTTCTTT	CASESLDGPDEAFF
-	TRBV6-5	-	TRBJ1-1	TGTGCCAGCGGTCCCCCAGGACGGATGAACACTGAAGCTTTCTTT	CASGPPGRMNTEAFF
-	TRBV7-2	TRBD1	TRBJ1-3	TGTGCCAGCAGCTTTCAGGGGGCGATGGACACCATATATTTT	CASSFQGAMDTIYF
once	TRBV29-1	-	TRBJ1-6	TGCAGCGCCCGGAGCTCCTATAATTCACCCCTCCACTTT	CSARSSYNSPLHF
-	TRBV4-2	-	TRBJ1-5	TGTGCCAGCAGCCAAGATAGGAACCCCAAGGATCAGCCCCAGCATTTT	CASSQDRNPKDQPQHF
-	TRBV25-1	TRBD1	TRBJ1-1	TGTGCCAGCAGTGAATATTCCGGACCCAGGGGGCTGAACACTGAAGCTTTCTTT	CASSEYSGPRGLNTEAFF
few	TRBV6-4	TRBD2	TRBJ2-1	TGTGCCAGCAGTGACAGCCCCCTTCGCGGGAGCTACAATGAGCAGTTCTTC	CASSDSPLRGSYNEQFF
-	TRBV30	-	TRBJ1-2	TGTGCCTGGAGAACTAACCCGCGACCGGGCTACACCTTC	CAWRTNPRPGYTF
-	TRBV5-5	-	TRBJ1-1	TGTGCCAGCAGCCCAGGGGTTCGGAGCACTGAAGCTTTCTTT	CASSPGVRSTEAFF
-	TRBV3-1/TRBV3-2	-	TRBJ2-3	TGTGCCAGCAGCCAAGATTTGGAGACTACCCTTAGCACAGATACGCAGTATTTT	CASSQDLETTLSTDTQYF
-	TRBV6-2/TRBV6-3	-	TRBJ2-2	TGTGCCAGCAGTTGGGAAAAAGGAGGCGCGAGGACCGGGGAGCTGTTTTTT	CASSWEKGGARTGELFF
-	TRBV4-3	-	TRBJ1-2	TGCGCCAGCAGCCAAAGGAACAGGGCGCACGGCTACACCTTC	CASSQRNRAHGYTF
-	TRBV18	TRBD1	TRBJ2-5	TGTGCCAGCTCACCCCGGGACAGGGTAGGCCAAGAGACCCAGTACTTC	CASSPRDRVGQETQYF
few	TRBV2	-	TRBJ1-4	TGTGCCAGCAGTGCCATCAAACTGTTTTTT	CASSAIKLFF
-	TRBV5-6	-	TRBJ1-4	TGTGCCAGCAGCTTGCTGGGGAGATGGGATGAAAAACTGTTTTTT	CASSLLGRWDEKLFF
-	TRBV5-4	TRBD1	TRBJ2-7	TGTGCCAGCAGCCTAGACAGGGGGTCCTACGAGCAGTACTTC	CASSLDRGSYEQYF
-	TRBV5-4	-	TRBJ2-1	TGTGCCAGCAGCTTGGGACTACCGACCCAAAATGAGCAGTTCTTC	CASSLGLPTQNEQFF
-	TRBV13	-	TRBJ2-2	TGTGCCAGCAGCCCTCGGGGGACCAAGCTCGACCTCGGAACCGGGGAGCTGTTTTTT	CASSPRGTKLDLGTGELFF
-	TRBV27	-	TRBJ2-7	TGTGCCAGCAGTTTAGGGTGGGATGCCTACGAGCAGTACTTC	CASSLGWDAYEQYF
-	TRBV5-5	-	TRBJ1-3	TGTGCCAGCAGCCTGACGGCCGCGTCGAGGGGCACCATATATTTT	CASSLTAASRGTIYF
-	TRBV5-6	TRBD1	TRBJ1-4	TGTGCCAGCAGCCAGACAGGGTACGAAAAACTGTTTTTT	CASSQTGYEKLFF
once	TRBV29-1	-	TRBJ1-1	TGCAGCGCCCACAGACAGAAGAACACTGAAGCTTTCTTT	CSAHRQKNTEAFF
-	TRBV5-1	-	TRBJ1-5	TGCGCCAGCAGCTTGGAGCCTGGCAATCAGCCCCAGCATTTT	CASSLEPGNQPQHF
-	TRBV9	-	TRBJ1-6	TGTGCCAGCAGCGTCCAACAGGAATATTCACCCCTCCACTTT	CASSVQQEYSPLHF
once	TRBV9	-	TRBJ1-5	TGTGCCAGCAGCGTAGGGGCCGGGGGAGATCAGCCCCAGCATTTT	CASSVGAGGDQPQHF
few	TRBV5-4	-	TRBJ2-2	TGTGCCAGCAGCTTGGCCGCGTTCGCCGGGGAGCTGTTTTTT	CASSLAAFAGELFF
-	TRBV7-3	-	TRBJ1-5	TGTGCCAGCAGCACAGGGTTCGGTCAGCCCCAGCATTTT	CASSTGFGQPQHF
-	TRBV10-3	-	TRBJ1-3	TGTGCCATCAGCAGGGGCTCTGGAAACACCATATATTTT	CAISRGSGNTIYF
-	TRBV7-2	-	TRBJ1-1	TGTGCCAGCAGTCCAATAGGAGGAAGAACGGCGGCTTTCTTT	CASSPIGGRTAAFF
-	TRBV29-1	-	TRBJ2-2	TGCAGCGTTGGAGCTTGGCCCGGGAACACCGGGGAGCTGTTTTTT	CSVGAWPGNTGELFF
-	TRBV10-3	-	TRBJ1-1	TGTGCCATCAGTTCCACCCTGGCCACTGAAGCTTTCTTT	CAISSTLATEAFF
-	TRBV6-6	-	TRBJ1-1	TGTGCCAGCACCCCGGAGGGGACGCGGAAGGCTTTCTTT	CASTPEGTRKAFF
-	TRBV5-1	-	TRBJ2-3	TGCGCCAGCAGCCCGACCAGGGGCACAGATACGCAGTATTTT	CASSPTRGTDTQYF
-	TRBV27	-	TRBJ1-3	TGTGCCAGCAGTTTAGTTTCAGGGGCCAACACCATATATTTT	CASSLVSGANTIYF